One and the same sample provided the 29 T cell receptor beta chains below, sequenced in a study of T cell clonotyping in hematopoietic cell transplantation. Repertoires were generated with immunoSEQ multiplex PCR, while TCRdb's copy carries only in-frame clones and drops some. The sample holds approximately 6,200 clones; approximately 80% are singletons and the top ten take around a third. Sequencing used PBMCs, obtained 100 days after allogeneic stem cell transplant. The receptors were gathered from a female patient under 45 who had an allogeneic stem cell transplant, so the T cells may come from the graft donor. Some clones in this sample may be carry-over from other donors' samples.

This chain connects TRBV7-6 to TRBJ2-7; tentative D call: TRBD1 (6 bases). The CDR3 consists of 12 residues. CDR1 and CDR2 (germline): SGHVS, FNYEAQ. The V end was cut by 3 bases, the J end by 4 bases, with 7 bases between. The CDR3 is CASSLTGYEQYF. Here the CDR3 DNA reads TGTGCCAGCAGCTTGACAGGTTACGAGCAGTACTTC.

V gene TRBV5-1 combines with J gene TRBJ1-2, with D unclear. The CDR3 is made up of 13 amino acids. Trimming left V 4 bases short and J 3 bases short, with 10 bases between. CDR1 SGHRS and CDR2 YFSETQ come from the germline V gene. This chain's CDR3 is CASSPTAYYGYTF. As DNA, the CDR3 is TGCGCCAGCAGCCCGACGGCTTACTATGGCTACACCTTC.

The chain couples TRBV7-2 to TRBJ2-3; no clear D gene. CDR1 is SGHTA, CDR2 FQGNSA, per germline. V lost 1 base, J lost 6 bases, and 11 bases lay in between. The CDR3 runs to 14 residues. The CDR3 spells CASSLGLGSDTQYF. The CDR3 nucleotides read TGTGCCAGCAGCTTAGGATTGGGTTCGGATACGCAGTATTTT.

This chain joins TRBV5-4 and TRBJ2-2; D gene unclear. V lost 7 bases to trimming and J lost 3 bases, with 7 bases between them. Germline V lookup: CDR1 SGHNT, CDR2 YYREEE (reference sequence). This CDR3 spans 12 amino acids. This CDR3 is CASEGYTGELFF. CDR3 nucleotides: TGTGCCAGCGAAGGGTACACCGGGGAGCTGTTTTTT.

J is TRBJ2-1 and V is TRBV20-1; unclear D gene. Germline CDR1 and CDR2: DFQATT and SNEGSKA (reference sequence). V was pared by 5 bases and J by 7 bases, with 9 bases between. The CDR3 has 11 residues. The CDR3 DNA reads TGCAGTGCTCTCCTAGGGAATGAGCAGTTCTTC. It translates to CSALLGNEQFF.

The chain carries TRBV19 and TRBJ1-5; 8 nucleotides line up with TRBD1. The V gene's germline CDR1 is LNHDA and CDR2 SQIVND (reference sequence). The CDR3 spans 15 residues. V lost 5 bases, J lost 7 bases, and 10 bases stayed unmatched. The CDR3 is CASSLSTGGKQPQHF. DNA for the CDR3: TGTGCCAGTAGTCTCTCCACAGGGGGTAAGCAGCCCCAGCATTTT.

This chain connects TRBV30 to TRBJ2-7, with no clear D. Per germline, CDR1 GTSNPN and CDR2 SVGIG (reference sequence). The CDR3 is made up of 12 amino acids. Trimming removed 4 bases from V and 3 bases from J, with 10 bases in between. CDR3 DNA sequence: TGTGCCTGGAAAGTGAACGACTACGAGCAGTACTTC. Amino acid sequence: CAWKVNDYEQYF. Full variable domain (missing parts from reference TRBV30 and TRBJ2-7): SQTIHQWPATLVQPVGSPLSLECTVEGTSNPNLYWYRQAAGRGLQLLFYSVGIGQISSEVPQNLSASRPQDRQFILSSKKLLLSDSGFYLCAWKVNDYEQYFGPGTRLTVT.

The chain carries TRBV7-9 and TRBJ1-1; perhaps TRBD1 as D (5 bases). The CDR3 has 18 amino acids. CDR1 and CDR2 from the germline V gene are SEHNR and FQNEAQ (reference sequence). The V end lost 4 bases, the J end lost 1 base, and 22 bases lay between the germline ends. CDR3 coding DNA: TGTGCCAGCAGCTCCGACGCCCGGGGCCCTCGCGGGAACACTGAAGCTTTCTTT. Translating gives CASSSDARGPRGNTEAFF.

This clone occurred a few times. The same CDR3 is also encoded by other DNA sequences in this sample. This chain links TRBV10-3 with TRBJ1-5; D is undetermined. The CDR3 consists of 12 residues. The V and J ends lost 0 bases and 4 bases respectively, with 1 base between them. In germline, CDR1 is ENHRY, CDR2 SYGVKD. The CDR3 bases are TGTGCCATCAGTGAGTCAAATCAGCCCCAGCATTTT. This translates into CAISESNQPQHF.

The rearrangement joins TRBV7-2 to TRBJ1-1; perhaps TRBD1 as D (5 bases). CDR1 is SGHTA and CDR2 is FQGNSA in the germline V gene. V was trimmed by 1 base and J by 4 bases, leaving 16 bases between them. CDR3 size: 16 residues. The CDR3 here is CASSLGTGRGGTEAFF. CDR3 DNA sequence: TGTGCCAGCAGCTTAGGTACGGGGCGCGGTGGCACTGAAGCTTTCTTT.

The J gene is TRBJ2-2, the V gene TRBV5-4; 13 nucleotides agree with TRBD2. The CDR3 is 17 residues long. Looked up from germline, CDR1 is SGHNT and CDR2 is YYREEE (reference sequence). The V and J ends lost 4 bases and 4 bases, in that order; junction bases with no gene match: 7. CDR3 amino acids: CASSPPGLAGATGELFF. DNA for the CDR3: TGTGCCAGCAGCCCGCCCGGACTAGCGGGGGCCACCGGGGAGCTGTTTTTT.

The chain links TRBV5-1 to TRBJ2-5; D gene uncertain. V dropped 4 bases and J dropped 1 base, with 14 bases sitting between them. CDR3 length: 15 residues. Germline values: CDR1 SGHRS, CDR2 YFSETQ. The CDR3, as DNA: TGCGCCAGCAGCCGTGGCCTGGTGGCCCAAGAGACCCAGTACTTC. Translated, it gives CASSRGLVAQETQYF. The full variable domain, completed using reference TRBV5-1 and TRBJ2-5, is KAGVTQTPRYLIKTRGQQVTLSCSPISGHRSVSWYQQTPGQGLQFLFEYFSETQRNKGNFPGRFSGRQFSNSRSEMNVSTLELGDSALYLCASSRGLVAQETQYFGPGTRLLVL.

V usage is TRBV30 and J usage is TRBJ1-2; D is unresolved. This CDR3 region has 14 residues. The germline V gene encodes CDR1 GTSNPN and CDR2 SVGIG (reference sequence). Trimming cost V 5 bases and J 7 bases, with 20 bases left between them. CDR3 residues: CAWAGKAPSSGYTF. CDR3 nucleotide sequence: TGTGCCTGGGCTGGTAAGGCCCCGAGTTCTGGCTACACCTTC. The variable domain in full, completed from reference TRBV30 and TRBJ1-2, reads SQTIHQWPATLVQPVGSPLSLECTVEGTSNPNLYWYRQAAGRGLQLLFYSVGIGQISSEVPQNLSASRPQDRQFILSSKKLLLSDSGFYLCAWAGKAPSSGYTFGSGTRLTVV.

Worth noting for this clone: Its ends do not fully match the called genes, so a read error is possible. The J gene is TRBJ2-2, the V gene TRBV9; 9 nucleotides align to TRBD1. Germline V gives CDR1 SGDLS, CDR2 YYNGEE. CDR3 length: 16 residues. DNA of the CDR3: TGTGCCAGCAGCGTAGAACAGGGGGCGAAAACCGGGGAGCTGTTTTTT. It translates to CASSVEQGAKTGELFF.

The chain couples TRBV7-9 to TRBJ1-5; D remains ambiguous. Between the trimmed V and J ends, which lost 5 bases and 0 bases, there was a span of 17 bases. The CDR3 has 17 residues. Germline CDR1 and CDR2: SEHNR and FQNEAQ (reference sequence). This CDR3 reads CASSTPHTNHSNQPQHF. CDR3 bases: TGTGCCAGCAGCACCCCCCACACGAACCATAGCAATCAGCCCCAGCATTTT.

The CDR3 reads CSVVGDGNQPQHF. The CDR3 DNA sequence: TGCAGCGTTGTCGGGGATGGCAATCAGCCCCAGCATTTT. The V gene is TRBV29-1, the J gene TRBJ1-5, with D hard to call. The germline V and J ends were trimmed by 4 bases and 2 bases, with 9 bases remaining between them. The CDR3 totals 13 residues. In germline, CDR1 is SQVTM, CDR2 ANQGSEA.

This chain uses TRBV21-1 with TRBJ2-7. TRBV21-1 is labeled a pseudogene. The CDR3 has 9 amino acids. CDR3 amino acids: CARSYEQYF. CDR3 nucleotides: TGTGCCCGATCCTACGAGCAGTACTTC.

The chain has TRBV7-2 and TRBJ2-1; D assignment may be TRBD1 or TRBD2 (5 bases each). Per the germline V gene, CDR1 is SGHTA and CDR2 is FQGNSA. The ends were cut back, 4 bases at V and 9 bases at J, with 13 bases in the middle. This CDR3 is built from 13 residues. Here the CDR3 reads CASSSPPGAEQFF. The CDR3 coding sequence is TGTGCCAGCAGCTCCCCGCCCGGGGCTGAGCAGTTCTTC.

The chain uses TRBV29-1 and TRBJ1-1; no reliable D call. With 2 bases removed from V and 2 bases from J, the gap between germline ends came to 9 bases. The CDR3 runs 13 residues. Germline values: CDR1 SQVTM, CDR2 ANQGSEA. CDR3 amino acids: CSVETGINTEAFF. CDR3 DNA sequence: TGCAGCGTTGAAACTGGGATTAACACTGAAGCTTTCTTT. The variable domain in full, completed from reference TRBV29-1 and TRBJ1-1, reads SAVISQKPSRDICQRGTSLTIQCQVDSQVTMMFWYRQQPGQSLTLIATANQGSEATYESGFVIDKFPISRPNLTFSTLTVSNMSPEDSSIYLCSVETGINTEAFFGQGTRLTVV.

This clone rates as large (0.1 to 1%). This specimen includes other DNA sequences encoding the same CDR3. The CDR3 coding sequence is TGCGCCAGCAGCCAAGGGGACTCTGGAAACACCATATATTTT. Translation: CASSQGDSGNTIYF. The chain couples TRBV4-3 to TRBJ1-3; D not certain. The V gene's germline CDR1 is LGHNA and CDR2 YSLEER. V lost 1 base and J lost 0, with 4 bases in between. The CDR3 totals 14 residues.

The chain is built from TRBV15 and TRBJ1-4, with unresolved D. CDR1 LNHNV and CDR2 YYDKDF come from the germline V gene (reference sequence). The germline V and J ends were trimmed by 0 bases and 4 bases, with 12 bases remaining between them. This CDR3 spans 16 amino acids. DNA of the CDR3: TGTGCCACCAGCAGAGATCGGGCAGGAGGTAATGAAAAACTGTTTTTT. Translation: CATSRDRAGGNEKLFF.

V usage is TRBV20-1 and J usage is TRBJ2-2, with 7 bases matching TRBD1. The V segment lost 6 bases and the J segment 6 bases; nucleotides outside the gene matches: 1. The CDR3 spans 11 residues. The germline V gene has CDR1 DFQATT and CDR2 SNEGSKA (reference sequence). Written as DNA, the CDR3 is TGCAGTGCAGGACAGGCCGGGGAGCTGTTTTTT. Residues: CSAGQAGELFF.

This clone appeared a single time. V and J are TRBV7-3 and TRBJ2-2; D is uncertain. In germline, CDR1 is SGHTA, CDR2 FQGTGA. The CDR3 runs 12 residues. Between the trimmed V and J ends, which lost 2 bases and 6 bases, there was a span of 4 bases. CDR3 sequence (DNA): TGTGCCAGCAGCTTAGGGTCCGGGGAGCTGTTTTTT. It is translated as CASSLGSGELFF.

The CDR3 nucleotides are TGTGCCAGCAGCGCAGGACAGGGGGCTCGAGAGACCCAGTACTTC. Amino acids: CASSAGQGARETQYF. This chain connects TRBV9 to TRBJ2-5; 11 positions agree with TRBD1. CDR1 and CDR2 from the germline V gene are SGDLS and YYNGEE. The CDR3 sequence is 15 residues long. Unmatched junction bases numbered 5, after V lost 3 bases and J lost 4 bases.

The J gene is TRBJ1-6, the V gene TRBV27; no reliable D call. The CDR3 spans 13 residues. The germline CDR1 and CDR2 sequences are MNHEY and SMNVEV (reference sequence). CDR3 sequence reads: CAKPSWKNSPLHF. The CDR3 nucleotides read TGTGCAAAGCCGAGTTGGAAGAATTCACCCCTCCACTTT.

Comment on this clone: Other DNA sequences in the sample encode the same CDR3. The chain joins TRBV5-5 to TRBJ2-7; D is perhaps TRBD1 or TRBD2 (5 bases each). This CDR3 has 14 amino acids. CDR1 is SGHKS and CDR2 is YYEKEE in the germline V gene (reference sequence). V gave up 1 base and J gave up 3 bases, with 11 bases separating them. Here the CDR3 DNA reads TGTGCCAGCAGCTTGCGTGGGACGGACTACGAGCAGTACTTC. It translates to CASSLRGTDYEQYF. The full variable domain, rest sourced from reference TRBV5-5 and TRBJ2-7, is DAGVTQSPTHLIKTRGQQVTLRCSPISGHKSVSWYQQVLGQGPQFIFQYYEKEERGRGNFPDRFSARQFPNYSSELNVNALLLGDSALYLCASSLRGTDYEQYFGPGTRLTVT.

The sample holds a few counts of this clone. The CDR3 bases are TGTGCCAGCAGCCAATTAGACAGGGTAGATAACTATGGCTACACCTTC. Protein sequence: CASSQLDRVDNYGYTF. This chain links TRBV5-4 with TRBJ1-2, with TRBD1 identical over 7 bases. The CDR3 contains 16 residues. The trim removed 4 bases at V and 1 base at J, leaving 10 bases unmatched. Germline V lookup: CDR1 SGHNT, CDR2 YYREEE (reference sequence).

By share, this clone ranks as large. The chain combines TRBV30 with TRBJ1-5; 8 bases agree with TRBD1. Germline values: CDR1 GTSNPN, CDR2 SVGIG (reference sequence). V shed 4 bases and J 0 bases; nucleotides not matched to a gene: 5. The CDR3 spans 15 residues. The chain's CDR3 is CAWKDRGHSNQPQHF. In DNA, the CDR3 is TGTGCCTGGAAAGACAGGGGTCATAGCAATCAGCCCCAGCATTTT.

The chain couples TRBV27 to TRBJ1-5, with TRBD1 identical over 12 bases. Germline V gives CDR1 MNHEY, CDR2 SMNVEV (reference sequence). This CDR3 spans 17 amino acids. Losses at the gene ends were 5 bases for V and 2 bases for J; bases not matched to a gene: 7. The CDR3 DNA sequence: TGTGCCAGCAGTCCCCGGGACAGGGGGCTTGGCAATCAGCCCCAGCATTTT. Amino acids: CASSPRDRGLGNQPQHF.